Listed below are T cell receptor beta chains from one sample, sequenced in a study of prognosis after radiotherapy for stage I lung cancer. TCRdb re-called the multiplex PCR reads with MiXCR, one entry per CDR3 protein. The sample gives 30,000 to 40,000 distinct CDR3 sequences, 25% to 40% of which show up once; roughly 29% is in the top ten. The sample in question was PBMCs, obtained before or after stereotactic body radiation therapy (not recorded which). The receptors here all came from a donor aged 50 or older with non-small cell lung cancer. CDR3s include the opening cysteine and the closing phenylalanine or tryptophan. A D gene is named only where the DNA matches it firmly. Clone sizes are given selectively: once, few, many, or a class where the clone is expanded.

d_gene,abundance,j_gene,v_gene,CDR3aa,CDR3nt
.,.,TRBJ1-2,TRBV2,CASSELIRGGYGYTF,TGTGCCAGCAGTGAATTGATCCGGGGGGGCTATGGCTACACCTTC
TRBD1,many,TRBJ1-5,TRBV12-3/TRBV12-4,CASSLGTGVQPQHF,TGTGCCAGCAGTTTAGGGACAGGGGTACAGCCCCAGCATTTT
TRBD2,.,TRBJ2-2,TRBV4-1,CASRQGTSGSENTGELFF,TGCGCCAGCAGACAGGGGACTAGCGGGAGCGAAAACACCGGGGAGCTGTTTTTT
TRBD1,many,TRBJ1-2,TRBV20-1,CSARDADRGDYGYTF,TGCAGTGCTAGAGATGCGGACAGGGGGGACTATGGCTACACCTTC
TRBD2,.,TRBJ2-1,TRBV6-1,CASGHGGAGQFF,TGTGCCAGCGGACACGGGGGGGCGGGGCAGTTCTTC
.,many,TRBJ2-1,TRBV9,CASSVDRYNEQFF,TGTGCCAGCAGCGTAGATCGGTACAATGAGCAGTTCTTC
.,.,TRBJ1-6,TRBV11-2,CASSFGQGSNSPIHF,.
.,many,TRBJ1-2,TRBV5-4,CASSQDTSNYGYTF,TGTGCCAGCAGCCAGGACACGAGTAACTATGGCTACACCTTC
TRBD1,many,TRBJ1-2,TRBV2,CASSPDRSYTF,TGTGCCAGCAGCCCGGACAGGAGCTACACCTTC
.,.,TRBJ2-7,TRBV3-1,CASSQPGTGNEQYF,TGTGCCAGCAGCCAACCCGGGACCGGCAACGAGCAGTACTTC
.,many,TRBJ2-1,TRBV5-1,CASSLEGGAYNEQFF,TGCGCCAGCAGCTTAGAGGGGGGGGCCTACAATGAGCAGTTCTTC